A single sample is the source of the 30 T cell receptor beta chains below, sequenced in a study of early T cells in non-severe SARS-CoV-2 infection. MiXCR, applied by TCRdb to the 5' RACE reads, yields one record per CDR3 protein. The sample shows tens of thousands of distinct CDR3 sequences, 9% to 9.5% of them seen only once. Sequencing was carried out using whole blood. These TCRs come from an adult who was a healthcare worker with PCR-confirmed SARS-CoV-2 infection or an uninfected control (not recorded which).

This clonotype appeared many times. The CDR3: CSARDVGTSFSNEQFF. The CDR3 DNA sequence: TGCAGTGCTAGGGATGTAGGGACTAGCTTTAGCAATGAGCAGTTCTTC. The V and J genes are TRBV20-1 and TRBJ2-1, with 9 bases identical to TRBD2. Germline CDR1 is DFQATT and CDR2 is SNEGSKA (reference sequence). V shed 3 bases, J shed 6 bases, and the junction held 12 bases outside the gene matches. The CDR3 has 16 residues.

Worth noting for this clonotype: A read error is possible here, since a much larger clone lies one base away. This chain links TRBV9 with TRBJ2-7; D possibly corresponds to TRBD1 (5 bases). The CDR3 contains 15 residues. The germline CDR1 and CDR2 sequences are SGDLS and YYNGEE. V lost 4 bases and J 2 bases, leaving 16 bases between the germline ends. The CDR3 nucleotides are TGTGCCAGCAGCTCACAGGTATTTAGTACCTACGAGCAGTACTTC. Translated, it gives CASSSQVFSTYEQYF.

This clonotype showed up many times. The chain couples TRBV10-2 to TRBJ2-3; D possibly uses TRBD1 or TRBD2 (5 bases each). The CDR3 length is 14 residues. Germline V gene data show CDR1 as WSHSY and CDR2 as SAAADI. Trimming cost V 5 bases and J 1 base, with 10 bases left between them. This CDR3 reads CASSPGDRTDTQYF. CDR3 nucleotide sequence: TGCGCCAGCAGTCCCGGGGACCGCACAGATACGCAGTATTTT.

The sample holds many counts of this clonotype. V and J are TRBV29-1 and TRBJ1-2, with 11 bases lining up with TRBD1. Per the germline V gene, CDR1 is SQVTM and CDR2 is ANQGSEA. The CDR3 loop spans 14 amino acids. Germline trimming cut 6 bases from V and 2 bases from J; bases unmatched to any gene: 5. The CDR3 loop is CSVEDRGLNYGYTF. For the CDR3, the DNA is TGCAGCGTCGAGGACAGGGGGCTCAACTATGGCTACACCTTC.

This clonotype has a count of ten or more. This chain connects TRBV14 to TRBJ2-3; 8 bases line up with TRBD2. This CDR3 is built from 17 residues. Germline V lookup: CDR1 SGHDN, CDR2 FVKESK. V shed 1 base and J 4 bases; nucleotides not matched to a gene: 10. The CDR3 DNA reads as TGTGCCAGCAGCCAAGCTTTCCAGCGGGGGAGATCAGATACGCAGTATTTT. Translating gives CASSQAFQRGRSDTQYF.

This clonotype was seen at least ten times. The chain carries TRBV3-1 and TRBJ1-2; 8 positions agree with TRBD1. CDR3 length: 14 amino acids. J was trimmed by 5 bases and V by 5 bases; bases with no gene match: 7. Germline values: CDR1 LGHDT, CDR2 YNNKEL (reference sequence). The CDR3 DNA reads TGTGCCAGCAGCGGGCCCGGGACAGGATATGGCTACACCTTC. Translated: CASSGPGTGYGYTF.

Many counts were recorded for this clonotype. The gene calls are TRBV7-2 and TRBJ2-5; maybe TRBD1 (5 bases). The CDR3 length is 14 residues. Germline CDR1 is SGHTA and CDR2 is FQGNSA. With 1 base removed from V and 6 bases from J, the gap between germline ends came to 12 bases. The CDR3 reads CASSLDPAGQTQYF. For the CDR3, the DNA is TGTGCCAGCAGCTTAGATCCAGCAGGGCAGACCCAGTACTTC.

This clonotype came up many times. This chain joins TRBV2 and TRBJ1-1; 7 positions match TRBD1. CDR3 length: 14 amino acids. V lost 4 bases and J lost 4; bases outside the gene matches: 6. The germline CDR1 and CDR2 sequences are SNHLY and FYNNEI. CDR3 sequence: CASSGQGTGTEAFF. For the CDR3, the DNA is TGTGCCAGCAGTGGACAGGGAACGGGCACTGAAGCTTTCTTT.

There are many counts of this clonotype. The chain's CDR3 is CAWSQHGNQPQHF. CDR3 DNA: TGTGCCTGGAGCCAACACGGTAATCAGCCCCAGCATTTT. The J gene is TRBJ1-5, the V gene TRBV30, with D unclear. V was pared by 3 bases and J by 4 bases, with 10 bases between. The length of the CDR3 is 13 residues. Germline V lookup: CDR1 GTSNPN, CDR2 SVGIG (reference sequence).

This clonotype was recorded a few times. The CDR3 coding sequence is TGCGCCAGCAGCTTGGAGGCAGCAACTAATGAAAAACTGTTTTTT. Encoded protein: CASSLEAATNEKLFF. The chain employs TRBV5-1 and TRBJ1-4, with D unclear. This CDR3 has 15 residues. Germline V lookup: CDR1 SGHRS, CDR2 YFSETQ. V lost 0 bases and J 0 bases, leaving 6 bases between the germline ends.

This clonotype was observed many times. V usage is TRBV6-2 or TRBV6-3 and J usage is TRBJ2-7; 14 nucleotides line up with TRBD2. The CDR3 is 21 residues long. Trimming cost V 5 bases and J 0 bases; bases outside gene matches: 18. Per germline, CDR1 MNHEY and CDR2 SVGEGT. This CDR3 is CASSTRTSGRINDRSSYEQYF. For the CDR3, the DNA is TGTGCCAGCAGTACCCGGACTAGCGGGAGGATCAACGATCGGAGCTCCTACGAGCAGTACTTC.

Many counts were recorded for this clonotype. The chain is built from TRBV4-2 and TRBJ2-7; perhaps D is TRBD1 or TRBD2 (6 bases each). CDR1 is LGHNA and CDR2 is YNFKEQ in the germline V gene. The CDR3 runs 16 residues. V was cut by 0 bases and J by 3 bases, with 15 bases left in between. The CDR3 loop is CASSQDYRGPVYEQYF. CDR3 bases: TGTGCCAGCAGCCAAGATTATCGGGGGCCAGTCTACGAGCAGTACTTC.

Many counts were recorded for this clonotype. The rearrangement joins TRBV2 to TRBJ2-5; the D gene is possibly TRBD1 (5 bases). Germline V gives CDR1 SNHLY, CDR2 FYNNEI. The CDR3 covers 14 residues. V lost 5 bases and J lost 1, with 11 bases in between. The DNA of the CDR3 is TGTGCCAGCAGTCGACAGTCTTCCCAAGAGACCCAGTACTTC. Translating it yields CASSRQSSQETQYF.

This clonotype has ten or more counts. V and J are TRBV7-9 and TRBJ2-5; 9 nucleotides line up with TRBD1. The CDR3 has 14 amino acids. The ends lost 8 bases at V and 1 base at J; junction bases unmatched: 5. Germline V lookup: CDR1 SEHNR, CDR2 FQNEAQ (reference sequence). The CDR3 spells CASGDRETQETQYF. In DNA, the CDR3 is TGTGCCAGCGGGGACAGGGAAACCCAAGAGACCCAGTACTTC.

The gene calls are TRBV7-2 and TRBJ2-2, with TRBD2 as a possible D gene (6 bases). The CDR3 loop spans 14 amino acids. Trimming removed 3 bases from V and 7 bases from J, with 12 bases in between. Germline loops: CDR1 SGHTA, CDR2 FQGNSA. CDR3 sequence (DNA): TGTGCCAGCAGCTTCGCTAGCGAAGTCGGGGAGCTGTTTTTT. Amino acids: CASSFASEVGELFF.

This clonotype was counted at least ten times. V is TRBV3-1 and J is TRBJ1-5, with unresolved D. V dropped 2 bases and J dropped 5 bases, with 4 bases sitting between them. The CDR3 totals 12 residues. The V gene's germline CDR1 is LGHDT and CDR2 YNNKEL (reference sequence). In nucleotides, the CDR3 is TGTGCCAGCAGCCAAAGGGATCAGCCCCAGCATTTT. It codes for CASSQRDQPQHF.

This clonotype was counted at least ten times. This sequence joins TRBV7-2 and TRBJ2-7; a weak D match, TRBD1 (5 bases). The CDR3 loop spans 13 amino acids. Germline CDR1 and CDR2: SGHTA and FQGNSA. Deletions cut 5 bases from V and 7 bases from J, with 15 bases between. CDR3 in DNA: TGTGCCAGCAGCCCATCCCCAGGGTTGGAGCAGTACTTC. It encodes CASSPSPGLEQYF. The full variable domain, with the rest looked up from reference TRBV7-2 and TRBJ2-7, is GAGVSQSPSNKVTEKGKDVELRCDPISGHTALYWYRQSLGQGLEFLIYFQGNSAPDKSGLPSDRFSAERTGGSVSTLTIQRTQQEDSAVYLCASSPSPGLEQYFGPGTRLTVT.

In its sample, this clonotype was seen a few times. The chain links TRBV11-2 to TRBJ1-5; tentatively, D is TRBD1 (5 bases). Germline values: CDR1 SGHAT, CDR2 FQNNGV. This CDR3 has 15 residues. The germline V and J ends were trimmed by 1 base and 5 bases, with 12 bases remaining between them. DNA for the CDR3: TGTGCCAGCAGCTTAGGCACAGGATGGGATCAGCCCCAGCATTTT. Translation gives CASSLGTGWDQPQHF.

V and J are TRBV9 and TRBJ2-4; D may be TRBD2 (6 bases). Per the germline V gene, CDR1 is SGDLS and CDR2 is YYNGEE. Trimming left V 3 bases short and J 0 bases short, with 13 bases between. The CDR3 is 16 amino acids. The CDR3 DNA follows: TGTGCCAGCAGCGCATCCCCGGGACTAGCCAAAAACATTCAGTACTTC. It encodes CASSASPGLAKNIQYF.

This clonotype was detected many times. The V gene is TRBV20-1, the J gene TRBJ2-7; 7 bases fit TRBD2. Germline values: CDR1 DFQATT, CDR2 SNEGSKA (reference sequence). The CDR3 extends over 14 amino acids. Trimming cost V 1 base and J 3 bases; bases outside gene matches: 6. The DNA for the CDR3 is TGCAGTGCTAGAGTGGACGGGAGGTACTACGAGCAGTACTTC. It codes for CSARVDGRYYEQYF.

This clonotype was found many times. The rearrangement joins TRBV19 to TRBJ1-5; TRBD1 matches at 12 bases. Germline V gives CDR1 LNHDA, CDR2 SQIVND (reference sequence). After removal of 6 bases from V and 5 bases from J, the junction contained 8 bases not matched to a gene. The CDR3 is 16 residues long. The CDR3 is CASSYLGTGGDQPQHF. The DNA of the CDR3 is TGTGCCAGTAGCTACCTCGGGACAGGGGGCGATCAGCCCCAGCATTTT.

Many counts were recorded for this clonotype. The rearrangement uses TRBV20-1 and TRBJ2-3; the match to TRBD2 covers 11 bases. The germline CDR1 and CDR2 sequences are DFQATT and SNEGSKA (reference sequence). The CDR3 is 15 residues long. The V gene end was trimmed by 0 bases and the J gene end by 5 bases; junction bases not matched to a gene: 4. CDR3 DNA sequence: TGCAGTGCTAGAGATAGCGGGAGGGCCGGAGATACGCAGTATTTT. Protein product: CSARDSGRAGDTQYF.

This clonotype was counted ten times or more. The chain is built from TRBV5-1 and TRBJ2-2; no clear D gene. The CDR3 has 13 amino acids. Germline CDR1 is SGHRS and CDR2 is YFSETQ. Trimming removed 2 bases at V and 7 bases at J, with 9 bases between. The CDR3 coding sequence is TGCGCCAGCAGCTTCCCCGAGAACGGGGAGCTGTTTTTT. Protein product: CASSFPENGELFF.

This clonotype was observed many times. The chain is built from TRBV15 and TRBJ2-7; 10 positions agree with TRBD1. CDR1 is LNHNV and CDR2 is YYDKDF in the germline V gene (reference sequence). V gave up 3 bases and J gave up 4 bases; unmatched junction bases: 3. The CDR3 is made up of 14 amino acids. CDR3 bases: TGTGCCACCAGCAGCCGGGACAGGGGATACGAGCAGTACTTC. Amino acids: CATSSRDRGYEQYF.

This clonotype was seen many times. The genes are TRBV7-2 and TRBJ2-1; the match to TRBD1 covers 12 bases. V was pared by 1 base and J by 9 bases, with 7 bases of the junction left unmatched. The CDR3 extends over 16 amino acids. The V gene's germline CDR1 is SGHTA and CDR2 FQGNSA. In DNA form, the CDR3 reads TGTGCCAGCAGCTTAGTTCCCGGGACAGGGGGCACTGAGCAGTTCTTC. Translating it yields CASSLVPGTGGTEQFF. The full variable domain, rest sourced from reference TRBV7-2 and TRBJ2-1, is GAGVSQSPSNKVTEKGKDVELRCDPISGHTALYWYRQSLGQGLEFLIYFQGNSAPDKSGLPSDRFSAERTGGSVSTLTIQRTQQEDSAVYLCASSLVPGTGGTEQFFGPGTRLTVL.

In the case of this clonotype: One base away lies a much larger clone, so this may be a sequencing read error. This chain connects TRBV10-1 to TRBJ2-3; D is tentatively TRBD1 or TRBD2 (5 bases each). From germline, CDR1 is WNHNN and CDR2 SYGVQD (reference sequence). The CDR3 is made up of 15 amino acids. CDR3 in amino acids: CDSSESGTGTDTQYF. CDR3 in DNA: TGCGACAGCAGTGAGTCAGGGACGGGCACAGATACGCAGTATTTT.

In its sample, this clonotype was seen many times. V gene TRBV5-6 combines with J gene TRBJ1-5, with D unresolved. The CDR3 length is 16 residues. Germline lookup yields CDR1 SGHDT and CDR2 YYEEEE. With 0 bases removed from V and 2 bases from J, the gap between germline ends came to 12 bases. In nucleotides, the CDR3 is TGTGCCAGCAGCTTGGGCGGTCTGTTGGGCAATCAGCCCCAGCATTTT. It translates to CASSLGGLLGNQPQHF.

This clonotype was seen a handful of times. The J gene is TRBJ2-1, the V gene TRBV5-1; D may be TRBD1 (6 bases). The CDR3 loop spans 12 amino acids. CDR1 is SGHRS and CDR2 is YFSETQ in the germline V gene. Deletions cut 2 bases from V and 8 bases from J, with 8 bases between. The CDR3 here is CASSFTGYEQFF. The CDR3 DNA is TGCGCCAGCAGCTTCACAGGGTATGAGCAGTTCTTC. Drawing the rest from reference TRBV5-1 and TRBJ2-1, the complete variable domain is KAGVTQTPRYLIKTRGQQVTLSCSPISGHRSVSWYQQTPGQGLQFLFEYFSETQRNKGNFPGRFSGRQFSNSRSEMNVSTLELGDSALYLCASSFTGYEQFFGPGTRLTVL.

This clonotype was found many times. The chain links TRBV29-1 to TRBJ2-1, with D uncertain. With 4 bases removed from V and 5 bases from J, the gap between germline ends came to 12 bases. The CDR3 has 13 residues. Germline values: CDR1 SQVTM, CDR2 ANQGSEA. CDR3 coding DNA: TGCAGCGTTGCCCAGACTGGAGACAATGAGCAGTTCTTC. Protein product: CSVAQTGDNEQFF.

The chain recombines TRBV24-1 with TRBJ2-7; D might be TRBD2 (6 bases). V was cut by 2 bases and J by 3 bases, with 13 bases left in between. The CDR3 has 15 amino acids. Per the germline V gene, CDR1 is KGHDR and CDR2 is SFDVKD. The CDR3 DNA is TGTGCCACCAGTGATTCGCGGGGTGGAGGCTACGAGCAGTACTTC. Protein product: CATSDSRGGGYEQYF.